Listed here are 2 T cell receptor beta chains from one sample, sequenced in a study of blood T cells in healthy people across ages. Primers used in a second PCR of roughly 6 to 11 cycles were a sample-barcoded 5' primer and a J-beta primer mix. TCRdb re-called the 5' RACE reads with MiXCR, one entry per CDR3 protein. Among under 700,000 distinct CDR3 sequences listed, under 30% were seen once. The data were also submitted as part of a second study, on T cells of mothers and their children.

Material: blood. These receptor sequences come from a boy younger than 18 in good health.

The CDR3 loop is CASSGRVGDTQYF. CDR3 DNA: TGTGCCAGCAGCGGACGAGTGGGGGATACGCAGTATTTT. V is TRBV7-2 and J is TRBJ2-3; no definite D call. CDR1 SGHTA and CDR2 FQGNSA come from the germline V gene. The CDR3 is made up of 13 amino acids. V dropped 5 bases and J dropped 6 bases, with 12 bases sitting between them.

The V and J genes are TRBV29-1 and TRBJ2-1, with 13 positions matching TRBD2. This CDR3 has 16 residues. Germline assignment: CDR1 SQVTM and CDR2 ANQGSEA. With V trimmed by 2 bases and J by 3 bases, 4 bases remained unmatched. CDR3 sequence: CSVELLAGGGYNEQFF. CDR3 coding DNA: TGCAGCGTTGAATTACTAGCGGGAGGGGGCTACAATGAGCAGTTCTTC.